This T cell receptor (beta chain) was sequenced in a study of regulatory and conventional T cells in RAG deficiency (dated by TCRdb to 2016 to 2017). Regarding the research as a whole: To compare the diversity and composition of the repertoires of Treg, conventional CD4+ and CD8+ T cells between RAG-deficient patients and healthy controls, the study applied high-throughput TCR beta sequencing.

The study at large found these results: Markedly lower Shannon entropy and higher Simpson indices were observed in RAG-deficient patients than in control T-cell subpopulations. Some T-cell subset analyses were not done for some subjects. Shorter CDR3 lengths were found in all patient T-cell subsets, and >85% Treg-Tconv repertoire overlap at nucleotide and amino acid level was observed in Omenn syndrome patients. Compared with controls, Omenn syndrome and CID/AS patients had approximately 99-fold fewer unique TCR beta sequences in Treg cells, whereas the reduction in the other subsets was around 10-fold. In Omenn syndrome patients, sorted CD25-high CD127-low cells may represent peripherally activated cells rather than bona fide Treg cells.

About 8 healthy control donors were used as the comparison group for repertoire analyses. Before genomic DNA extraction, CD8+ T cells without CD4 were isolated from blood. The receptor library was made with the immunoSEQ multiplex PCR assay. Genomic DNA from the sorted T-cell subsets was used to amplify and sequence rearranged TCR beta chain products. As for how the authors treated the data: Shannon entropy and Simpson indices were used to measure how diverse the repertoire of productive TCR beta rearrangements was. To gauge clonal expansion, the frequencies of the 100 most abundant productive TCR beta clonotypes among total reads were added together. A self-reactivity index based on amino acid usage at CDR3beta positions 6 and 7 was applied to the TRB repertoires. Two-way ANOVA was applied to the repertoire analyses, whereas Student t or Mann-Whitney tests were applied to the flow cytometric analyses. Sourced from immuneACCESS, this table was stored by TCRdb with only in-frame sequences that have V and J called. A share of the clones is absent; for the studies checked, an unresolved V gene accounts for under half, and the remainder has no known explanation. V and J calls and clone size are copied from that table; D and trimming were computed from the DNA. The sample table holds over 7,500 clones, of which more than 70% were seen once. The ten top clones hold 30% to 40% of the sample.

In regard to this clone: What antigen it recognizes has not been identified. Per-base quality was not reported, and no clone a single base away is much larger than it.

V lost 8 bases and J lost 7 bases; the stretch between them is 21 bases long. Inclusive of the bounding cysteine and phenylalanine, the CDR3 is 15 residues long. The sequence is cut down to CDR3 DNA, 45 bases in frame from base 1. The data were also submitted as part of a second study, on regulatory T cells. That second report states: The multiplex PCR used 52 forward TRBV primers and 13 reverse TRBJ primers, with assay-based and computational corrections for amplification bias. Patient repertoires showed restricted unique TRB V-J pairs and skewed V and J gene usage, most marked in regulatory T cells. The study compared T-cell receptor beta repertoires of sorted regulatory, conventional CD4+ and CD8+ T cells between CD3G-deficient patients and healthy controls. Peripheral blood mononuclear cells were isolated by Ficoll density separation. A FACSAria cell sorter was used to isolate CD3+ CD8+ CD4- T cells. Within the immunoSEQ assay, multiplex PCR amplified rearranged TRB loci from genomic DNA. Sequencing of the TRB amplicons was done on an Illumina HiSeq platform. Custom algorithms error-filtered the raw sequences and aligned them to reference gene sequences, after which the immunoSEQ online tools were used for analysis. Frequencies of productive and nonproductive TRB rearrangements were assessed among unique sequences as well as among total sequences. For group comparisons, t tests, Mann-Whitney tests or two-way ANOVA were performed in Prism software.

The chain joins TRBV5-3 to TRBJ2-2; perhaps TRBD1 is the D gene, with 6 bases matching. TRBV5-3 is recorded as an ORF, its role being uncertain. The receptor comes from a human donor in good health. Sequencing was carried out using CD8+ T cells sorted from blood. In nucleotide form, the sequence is TGTGCCAGCAGCCCGGCCCGGGACACGGTCGGGGAGCTGTTTTTT. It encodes CASSPARDTVGELFF.